The present entry profiles one T cell receptor (beta chain) with its context. Its antigen is unknown. This sample was taken from a study of T cell repertoires in cytomegalovirus infection. Overall study: Public TCR beta signatures were indicative of both CMV infection and a matching HLA type.

This CDR3 is built from 15 residues. V gave up 6 bases and J gave up 6 bases, with 18 bases separating them. TCRdb reprocessed the reads with MiXCR, giving one entry per CDR3 protein. The sample lists approximately 34,000 distinct CDR3 sequences, just over 50% occurring once. Regarding the study as a whole: Totalled public TCR beta family frequency picked out people who carried CMV plus the relevant HLA.

The origin of this receptor is a human donor in good health (CMV status not recorded). Some clones in this sample may be carry-over from other donors' samples. The V call is TRBV12-3 or TRBV12-4, the J call TRBJ1-5, with D possibly being TRBD1 (5 bases). The material was CD8+ T cells from cultured PBMCs, obtained from culture after CMV antigen stimulation. The CDR3 DNA follows: TGTGCCAGCAGCTCCTCCGGGGTCCAGGGTCAGCCCCAGCATTTT. Protein product: CASSSSGVQGQPQHF.